One sample yielded the 21 T cell receptor beta chains listed below, sequenced in a study of blood T cell repertoires in COVID-19. Clones were sequenced by immunoSEQ multiplex PCR, and TCRdb holds only the in-frame ones, with some missing. This sample has around 300,000 clones, with 75% to 95% found just once. Sequencing used peripheral blood. These receptors were collected from a woman between 25 and 40 years old with COVID-19, enrolled during active disease.

This clone was seen just once. The chain employs TRBV6-5 and TRBJ1-1; D is perhaps TRBD1 (5 bases). This CDR3 comprises 14 residues. The V gene's germline CDR1 is MNHEY and CDR2 SVGAGI. V gave up 2 bases and J gave up 5 bases, with 12 bases separating them. CDR3 amino acids: CASSYGRARTEAFF. In nucleotides, the CDR3 is TGTGCCAGCAGTTACGGCAGGGCGAGGACTGAAGCTTTCTTT.

The V and J genes are TRBV5-8 and TRBJ1-6, with D unresolved. The germline CDR1 and CDR2 sequences are SGHTS and YDEGEE. The CDR3 is 15 residues long. The ends were cut back, 1 base at V and 5 bases at J, with 10 bases in the middle. CDR3 protein: CASSLLVGDNSPLHF. The CDR3 DNA follows: TGTGCCAGCAGCTTGTTGGTGGGCGATAATTCACCCCTCCACTTT.

This clone has a single count. V usage is TRBV13 and J usage is TRBJ2-1; 8 nucleotides match TRBD1. Germline V CDR1 and CDR2: PRHDT, FYEKMQ (reference sequence). This CDR3 spans 15 amino acids. J was trimmed by 12 bases and V by 0 bases; bases with no gene match: 10. The chain's CDR3 is CASSLGRSGGTGQFF. CDR3 sequence (DNA): TGTGCCAGCAGCTTAGGTCGTAGTGGTGGGACAGGGCAGTTCTTC.

The genes are TRBV5-1 and TRBJ2-1, with D maybe TRBD1 (7 bases). CDR3 length: 18 residues. The germline gives CDR1 SGHRS, CDR2 YFSETQ. The germline V and J ends were trimmed by 2 bases and 0 bases, with 18 bases remaining between them. The CDR3 bases are TGCGCCAGCAGCTTTGGCCCAGGGGGGACCCTCTCCTACAATGAGCAGTTCTTC. Its protein product is CASSFGPGGTLSYNEQFF.

CDR3: CATSDPLAGGGDTQYF. DNA of the CDR3: TGTGCCACCAGTGACCCACTAGCGGGAGGAGGAGATACGCAGTATTTT. V gene TRBV24-1 combines with J gene TRBJ2-3, with 12 positions matching TRBD2. Looked up from germline, CDR1 is KGHDR and CDR2 is SFDVKD. CDR3 length: 16 residues. The V gene end was trimmed by 4 bases and the J gene end by 5 bases; junction bases not matched to a gene: 6.

Written as DNA, the CDR3 is TGTGCCAGCAGTTGGACAGTACCGAACACTGAAGCTTTCTTT. Protein sequence: CASSWTVPNTEAFF. The gene calls are TRBV28 and TRBJ1-1; perhaps TRBD1 as D (6 bases). Germline assignment: CDR1 MDHEN and CDR2 SYDVKM. V was trimmed by 4 bases and J by 1 base, leaving 10 bases between them. The CDR3 totals 14 residues.

The V call is TRBV11-3, the J call TRBJ2-4; 9 nucleotides align to TRBD1. Germline V gene data show CDR1 as SGHNT and CDR2 as YENEEA. V shed 5 bases, J shed 8 bases, and the junction held 10 bases outside the gene matches. This CDR3 has 15 residues. For the CDR3, the DNA is TGTGCCAGCAGCGCAGCCGGGACAGGGCCCCACATTCAGTACTTC. It is translated as CASSAAGTGPHIQYF.

The chain has TRBV7-9 and TRBJ1-1, with D perhaps matching TRBD1 (5 bases). Deletions cut 0 bases from V and 5 bases from J, with 13 bases between. Germline CDR1 reads SEHNR; CDR2 reads FQNEAQ (reference sequence). This CDR3 spans 15 amino acids. The CDR3 spells CASSLALGGGTEAFF. CDR3 nucleotides: TGTGCCAGCAGCTTAGCGCTGGGCGGGGGGACTGAAGCTTTCTTT. Combining the CDR3 with reference TRBV7-9 and TRBJ1-1 gives the whole variable domain DTGVSQNPRHKITKRGQNVTFRCDPISEHNRLYWYRQTLGQGPEFLTYFQNEAQLEKSRLLSDRFSAERPKGSFSTLEIQRTEQGDSAMYLCASSLALGGGTEAFFGQGTRLTVV.

For the CDR3, the DNA is TGTGCCAGCTCACTTAGCCCAGGGTCAACTAATGAAAAACTGTTTTTT. It codes for CASSLSPGSTNEKLFF. The genes are TRBV18 and TRBJ1-4, with D possibly matching TRBD1 (5 bases). The germline V gene encodes CDR1 KGHSH and CDR2 LQKENI. Trimming removed 4 bases at V and 0 bases at J, with 12 bases between. This CDR3 comprises 16 residues.

This chain links TRBV6-5 with TRBJ1-2; D might be TRBD1 (5 bases). Trimming stripped 8 bases from V and 4 bases from J, with 14 bases between. Per the germline V gene, CDR1 is MNHEY and CDR2 is SVGAGI. This CDR3 comprises 13 residues. CDR3 sequence: CASHSGTGYGYTF. DNA for the CDR3: TGTGCCAGCCACAGTGGAACAGGCTATGGCTACACCTTC.

The chain couples TRBV5-1 to TRBJ1-1; D is perhaps TRBD1 (5 bases). V was shortened by 4 bases and J by 1 base, with 11 bases between the two germline ends. CDR3 size: 14 residues. The germline CDR1 and CDR2 sequences are SGHRS and YFSETQ. CDR3 in DNA: TGCGCCAGCAGCGGAGGGGCCGCGAACACTGAAGCTTTCTTT. This gives the protein CASSGGAANTEAFF.

With regard to this clone: The identical CDR3 is also encoded by other nucleotide sequences in the sample. CDR3 sequence: CASSFTGGNQPQHF. The CDR3 nucleotides are TGCGCCAGCAGCTTTACAGGGGGAAATCAGCCCCAGCATTTT. The V call is TRBV5-1, the J call TRBJ1-5, with 8 bases matching TRBD1. Germline V gene lookup returns CDR1 SGHRS and CDR2 YFSETQ. The CDR3 sequence is 14 residues long. With V trimmed by 2 bases and J by 4 bases, 2 bases remained unmatched. The full variable domain, in which reference TRBV5-1 and TRBJ1-5 provide the parts outside the CDR3, is KAGVTQTPRYLIKTRGQQVTLSCSPISGHRSVSWYQQTPGQGLQFLFEYFSETQRNKGNFPGRFSGRQFSNSRSEMNVSTLELGDSALYLCASSFTGGNQPQHFGDGTRLSIL.

The table lists this clone with a count of one. V usage is TRBV19 and J usage is TRBJ2-1, with 10 bases that match TRBD2. Per the germline V gene, CDR1 is LNHDA and CDR2 is SQIVND (reference sequence). J lost 7 bases, V lost 5 bases, and 8 bases had no gene match. The CDR3 is 15 amino acids. CDR3 nucleotide sequence: TGTGCCAGTAGTCCGAGCGGGAGGGCGATTAATGAGCAGTTCTTC. Translation gives CASSPSGRAINEQFF.

The chain links TRBV27 to TRBJ2-7, with 8 bases lining up with TRBD1. This CDR3 comprises 16 residues. With V trimmed by 6 bases and J by 3 bases, 13 bases remained unmatched. Germline CDR1 MNHEY, CDR2 SMNVEV (reference sequence). The CDR3 is CASSLYSRQGNYEQYF. In DNA, the CDR3 is TGTGCCAGCAGCCTCTACTCTCGACAGGGGAACTACGAGCAGTACTTC.

The sample holds a few counts of this clone. The chain couples TRBV19 to TRBJ1-4; TRBD1 agrees at 10 bases. Per the germline V gene, CDR1 is LNHDA and CDR2 is SQIVND (reference sequence). The J segment lost 3 bases and the V segment lost 4 bases, leaving 8 bases of the junction unmatched. The CDR3 has 17 residues. In DNA, the CDR3 is TGTGCCAGTAGTACGAGCCGACAGGGGGCACCTAATGAAAAACTGTTTTTT. This encodes CASSTSRQGAPNEKLFF.

The chain uses TRBV5-6 and TRBJ2-3; TRBD1 agrees at 8 bases. CDR3 length: 15 amino acids. Germline V gene lookup returns CDR1 SGHDT and CDR2 YYEEEE. V shed 3 bases and J 2 bases; nucleotides not matched to a gene: 5. In DNA form, the CDR3 reads TGTGCCAGCAGCTACGGGGACAGGACCACAGATACGCAGTATTTT. It encodes CASSYGDRTTDTQYF.

The genes are TRBV7-6 and TRBJ1-3; D remains unclear. Germline-derived CDR1 and CDR2 are SGHVS and FNYEAQ. CDR3 size: 15 residues. Trimming stripped 5 bases from V and 0 bases from J, with 11 bases between. Here the CDR3 reads CASSPGLNSGNTIYF. The CDR3 DNA follows: TGTGCCAGCAGCCCAGGACTGAACTCTGGAAACACCATATATTTT.

V gene TRBV11-3 combines with J gene TRBJ2-1, with TRBD2 matching 13 bases. The germline V gene has CDR1 SGHNT and CDR2 YENEEA. The CDR3 runs 15 residues. Germline trimming cut 5 bases from V and 8 bases from J; bases unmatched to any gene: 6. This chain's CDR3 is CASSQGLAGRDEQFF. Here the CDR3 DNA reads TGTGCCAGCAGCCAGGGACTAGCGGGAAGGGATGAGCAGTTCTTC.

The chain combines TRBV28 with TRBJ1-5, with 8 bases matching TRBD1. V lost 8 bases, J lost 1 base, and 7 bases stayed unmatched. The germline V gene encodes CDR1 MDHEN and CDR2 SYDVKM. The CDR3 length is 15 residues. The CDR3 DNA is TGTGCCAGCTGTCCGGGACAGGTGAGCAATCAGCCCCAGCATTTT. It encodes CASCPGQVSNQPQHF.

The rearrangement links TRBV28 to TRBJ1-2; tentative D call: TRBD1 (6 bases). The germline V gene has CDR1 MDHEN and CDR2 SYDVKM. The CDR3 consists of 15 residues. Trimming left V 5 bases short and J 2 bases short, with 15 bases between. The CDR3 region has the DNA TGTGCCAGCAGTGAGCTCCAGGGGTCGAACTATGGCTACACCTTC. It translates to CASSELQGSNYGYTF.

The chain recombines TRBV18 with TRBJ2-6, with 7 bases identical to TRBD1. The V gene's germline CDR1 is KGHSH and CDR2 LQKENI. CDR3 size: 18 residues. Trimming took 3 bases from V and 0 from J; bases not matched to a gene: 8. The chain's CDR3 is CASSPPGQWSSGANVLTF. CDR3 sequence (DNA): TGTGCCAGCTCACCCCCGGGACAGTGGAGCTCTGGGGCCAACGTCCTGACTTTC.